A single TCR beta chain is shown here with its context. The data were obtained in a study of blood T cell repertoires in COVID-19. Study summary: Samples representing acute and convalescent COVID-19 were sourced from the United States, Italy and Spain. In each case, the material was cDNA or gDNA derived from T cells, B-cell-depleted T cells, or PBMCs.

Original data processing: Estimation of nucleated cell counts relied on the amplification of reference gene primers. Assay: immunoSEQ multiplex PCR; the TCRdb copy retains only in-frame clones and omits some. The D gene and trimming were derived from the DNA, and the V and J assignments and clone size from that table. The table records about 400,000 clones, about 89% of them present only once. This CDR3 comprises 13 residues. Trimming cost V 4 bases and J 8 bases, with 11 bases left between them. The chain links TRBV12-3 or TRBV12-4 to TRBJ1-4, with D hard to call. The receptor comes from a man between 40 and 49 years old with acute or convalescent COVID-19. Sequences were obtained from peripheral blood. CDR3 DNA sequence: TGTGCCAGCAGTTCTGAGCTACTGGAAAAACTGTTTTTT. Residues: CASSSELLEKLFF.